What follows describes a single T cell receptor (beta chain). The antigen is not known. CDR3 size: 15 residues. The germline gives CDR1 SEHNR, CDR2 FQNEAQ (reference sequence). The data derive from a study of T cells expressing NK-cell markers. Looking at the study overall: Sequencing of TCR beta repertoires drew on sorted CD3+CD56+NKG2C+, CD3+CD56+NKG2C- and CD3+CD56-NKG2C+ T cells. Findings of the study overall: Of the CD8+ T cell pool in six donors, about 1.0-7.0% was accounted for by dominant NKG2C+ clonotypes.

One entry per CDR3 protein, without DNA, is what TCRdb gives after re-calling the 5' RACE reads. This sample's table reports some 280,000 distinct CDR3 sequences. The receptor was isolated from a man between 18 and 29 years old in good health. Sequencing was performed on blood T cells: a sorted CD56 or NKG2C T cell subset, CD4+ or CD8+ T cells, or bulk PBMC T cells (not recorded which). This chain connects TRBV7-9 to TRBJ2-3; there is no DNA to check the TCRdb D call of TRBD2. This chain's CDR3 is CASSLLAGSTDTQYF.